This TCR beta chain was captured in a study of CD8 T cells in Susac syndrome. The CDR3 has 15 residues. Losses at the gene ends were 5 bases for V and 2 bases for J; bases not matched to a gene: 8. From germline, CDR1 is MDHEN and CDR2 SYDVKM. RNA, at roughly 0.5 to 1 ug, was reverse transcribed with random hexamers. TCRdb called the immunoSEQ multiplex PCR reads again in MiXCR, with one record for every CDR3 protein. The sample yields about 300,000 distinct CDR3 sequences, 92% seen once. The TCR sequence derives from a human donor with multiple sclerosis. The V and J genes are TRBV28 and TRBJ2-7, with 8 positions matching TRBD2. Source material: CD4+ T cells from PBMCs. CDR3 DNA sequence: TGTGCCAGCAGTCCGGGGGGGCGGTACCCCTACGAGCAGTACTTC. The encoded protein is CASSPGGRYPYEQYF.